Each of the 30 T cell receptor beta chains below was sequenced from the same sample in a study of blood T cell repertoires in COVID-19. This table comes from immunoSEQ multiplex PCR, and its TCRdb copy is limited to in-frame clones, with some not included. The table lists around 99,000 clones, around 80% of them singletons. The sequenced sample consisted of peripheral blood. The receptors shown here come from a human donor in a cohort sampled during active or convalescent COVID-19.

The chain employs TRBV13 and TRBJ2-3, with 7 bases matching TRBD1. Germline values: CDR1 PRHDT, CDR2 FYEKMQ (reference sequence). The CDR3 has 14 amino acids. V was pared by 4 bases and J by 3 bases, with 4 bases of the junction left unmatched. DNA of the CDR3: TGTGCCAGCAGCTCCCGGACAGGAACAGATACGCAGTATTTT. It yields the protein CASSSRTGTDTQYF.

The gene calls are TRBV30 and TRBJ1-5; the D is unclear. The CDR3 covers 15 residues. The V gene lost 0 bases and the J gene lost 0 bases, with 9 bases spanning the gap. The germline CDR1 and CDR2 sequences are GTSNPN and SVGIG (reference sequence). CDR3 sequence: CAWSVGITSNQPQHF. The CDR3 DNA is TGTGCCTGGAGTGTTGGCATAACTAGCAATCAGCCCCAGCATTTT.

The chain couples TRBV9 to TRBJ2-1; perhaps TRBD2 as D (5 bases). The germline V gene has CDR1 SGDLS and CDR2 YYNGEE. The V gene lost 0 bases and the J gene lost 9 bases, with 13 bases spanning the gap. The CDR3 sequence is 14 residues long. CDR3 DNA sequence: TGTGCCAGCAGCGTAGGAGGGTTACAAGGTGAGCAGTTCTTC. As protein: CASSVGGLQGEQFF.

The rearrangement links TRBV12-3 or TRBV12-4 to TRBJ2-7, with D perhaps TRBD2 (5 bases). The CDR3 totals 12 residues. V gave up 5 bases and J gave up 10 bases, with 15 bases separating them. In DNA, the CDR3 is TGTGCCAGCAGTCTGTTCCGGGATCTACAGTACTTC. It specifies CASSLFRDLQYF.

V and J are TRBV7-2 and TRBJ1-2; TRBD1 matches at 8 bases. This CDR3 is built from 15 residues. Per the germline V gene, CDR1 is SGHTA and CDR2 is FQGNSA. Trimming cost V 5 bases and J 4 bases; bases outside gene matches: 9. The CDR3 bases are TGTGCCAGCAGCACCACCGGGACAGGACCCTATGGCTACACCTTC. Protein: CASSTTGTGPYGYTF.

This chain joins TRBV7-2 and TRBJ1-2; perhaps TRBD1 as D (6 bases). Germline V gene sequence: CDR1 SGHTA, CDR2 FQGNSA. The CDR3 spans 14 residues. Trimming cost V 5 bases and J 8 bases, with 18 bases left between them. The DNA for the CDR3 is TGTGCCAGCAGCCCAGGGGACGGCCGTTGGGGCTACACCTTC. Residues: CASSPGDGRWGYTF.

This clone has ten or more counts. J is TRBJ2-1 and V is TRBV5-4; D not resolved. V dropped 0 bases and J dropped 6 bases, with 10 bases sitting between them. Germline values: CDR1 SGHNT, CDR2 YYREEE (reference sequence). CDR3 length equals 14 residues. The CDR3 DNA follows: TGTGCCAGCAGCTTGGTTCCACGCAGCAATGAGCAGTTCTTC. Amino acid sequence: CASSLVPRSNEQFF.

The V call is TRBV6-4, the J call TRBJ2-1, with TRBD2 matching 11 bases. Looked up from germline, CDR1 is MRHNA and CDR2 is SNTAGT. V shed 3 bases, J shed 3 bases, and the junction held 7 bases outside the gene matches. This CDR3 has 17 residues. The CDR3 DNA reads TGTGCCAGCAGTGAGACGGGGACTAGCGGAATCTACAATGAGCAGTTCTTC. This sequence encodes CASSETGTSGIYNEQFF.

This CDR3 is CASSPYTGVGNTIYF. CDR3 bases: TGTGCCAGCTCACCATACACAGGGGTCGGAAACACCATATATTTT. The V call is TRBV18, the J call TRBJ1-3, with 7 bases identical to TRBD1. Germline V gene lookup returns CDR1 KGHSH and CDR2 LQKENI. With 2 bases clipped from V and 4 bases from J, the junction kept 5 bases outside the gene matches. The CDR3 covers 15 residues.

Only a few counts were recorded for this clone. The chain links TRBV3-1 (or the pseudogene TRBV3-2) to TRBJ1-5, with a possible D match to TRBD1 (5 bases). The germline V gene has CDR1 LGHDT and CDR2 YNNKEL (reference sequence). The V and J ends lost 1 base and 6 bases respectively, with 10 bases between them. The CDR3 consists of 14 residues. The CDR3: CASSQVMGRQPQHF. The CDR3 DNA reads TGTGCCAGCAGCCAAGTTATGGGGCGTCAGCCCCAGCATTTT.

This clone was recorded a few times. The chain employs TRBV6-6 and TRBJ1-1, with 7 bases that match TRBD1. Losses at the gene ends were 3 bases for V and 5 bases for J; bases not matched to a gene: 3. Germline V gene lookup returns CDR1 MNHNY and CDR2 SVGAGI (reference sequence). CDR3 size: 13 residues. The CDR3: CASSYSRGTEAFF. In nucleotides, the CDR3 is TGTGCCAGCAGTTATTCCAGGGGGACTGAAGCTTTCTTT.

V usage is TRBV7-2 and J usage is TRBJ1-5, with 8 bases lining up with TRBD1. The germline V gene has CDR1 SGHTA and CDR2 FQGNSA. V shed 5 bases, J shed 4 bases, and the junction held 4 bases outside the gene matches. The CDR3 length is 14 residues. The CDR3 loop is CASSQNRGNQPQHF. CDR3 bases: TGTGCCAGCAGCCAAAACAGGGGGAATCAGCCCCAGCATTTT.

This clone has just a few counts. The V call is TRBV7-9, the J call TRBJ1-5; D ambiguous. The V end lost 5 bases, the J end lost 6 bases, and 11 bases lay between the germline ends. Per germline, CDR1 SEHNR and CDR2 FQNEAQ (reference sequence). The CDR3 contains 13 residues. The CDR3 DNA reads as TGTGCCAGCAGCCCTAACCCCACTCAGCCCCAGCATTTT. Its protein is CASSPNPTQPQHF.

The chain recombines TRBV7-2 with TRBJ2-3; tentative D call: TRBD1 (6 bases). The germline CDR1 and CDR2 sequences are SGHTA and FQGNSA. With 2 bases removed from V and 1 base from J, the gap between germline ends came to 13 bases. The CDR3 length is 16 residues. The CDR3: CASSLRWGRGTDTQYF. In DNA form, the CDR3 reads TGTGCCAGCAGCTTACGTTGGGGGCGGGGCACAGATACGCAGTATTTT.

The rearrangement joins TRBV28 to TRBJ1-2; D may be TRBD1 (5 bases). This CDR3 is built from 13 residues. Trimming took 5 bases from V and 3 from J, leaving 10 bases between them. Germline V gives CDR1 MDHEN, CDR2 SYDVKM. The CDR3 is CASSPPTDYGYTF. The CDR3 DNA is TGTGCCAGCAGTCCACCGACAGACTATGGCTACACCTTC.

The CDR3 loop reads CASSRRDTRNEKLFF. CDR3 in DNA: TGTGCCAGCAGCCGCCGGGACACACGTAATGAAAAACTGTTTTTT. The V and J genes are TRBV3-1 (or the pseudogene TRBV3-2) and TRBJ1-4; perhaps TRBD1 as D (6 bases). V lost 4 bases and J 4 bases, leaving 13 bases between the germline ends. The CDR3 spans 15 residues. Per germline, CDR1 LGHDT and CDR2 YNNKEL (reference sequence).

The chain joins TRBV5-5 to TRBJ2-5, with a weak D call TRBD1 (5 bases). CDR1 SGHKS and CDR2 YYEKEE come from the germline V gene (reference sequence). V gave up 2 bases and J gave up 5 bases, with 13 bases separating them. This CDR3 has 14 amino acids. Written as DNA, the CDR3 is TGTGCCAGCAGCTTTGGTAGGGGCGGTGAGACCCAGTACTTC. This codes for CASSFGRGGETQYF.

The chain uses TRBV6-5 and TRBJ1-2; TRBD1 might be the D (5 bases). V dropped 2 bases and J dropped 4 bases, with 8 bases sitting between them. The CDR3 totals 13 residues. Germline CDR1 reads MNHEY; CDR2 reads SVGAGI. CDR3: CASSYQGAYGYTF. CDR3 nucleotide sequence: TGTGCCAGCAGTTACCAGGGCGCCTATGGCTACACCTTC.

This clone came up once. V is TRBV7-9 and J is TRBJ2-6, with D possibly TRBD1 on 6 matching bases. The CDR3 spans 17 residues. Per the germline V gene, CDR1 is SEHNR and CDR2 is FQNEAQ (reference sequence). V shed 5 bases and J shed 4 bases, with 18 bases lying between them. CDR3 DNA: TGTGCCAGCAGCCAAACCGACAGGACGATCGGGGCCAACGTCCTGACTTTC. Protein product: CASSQTDRTIGANVLTF.

V gene TRBV5-1 combines with J gene TRBJ2-1; 10 bases are shared with TRBD1. This CDR3 region has 14 residues. After removal of 4 bases from V and 8 bases from J, the junction contained 6 bases not matched to a gene. Per germline, CDR1 SGHRS and CDR2 YFSETQ. The CDR3 nucleotides read TGCGCCAGCAGCGATGGGACAGGGGCTTATGAGCAGTTCTTC. The encoded protein is CASSDGTGAYEQFF.

CDR3 sequence: CASSFGQGTGYTF. CDR3 nucleotide sequence: TGTGCCAGCAGCTTCGGACAGGGGACTGGCTACACCTTC. The chain couples TRBV11-2 to TRBJ1-2; TRBD1 matches 9 bases. The CDR3 is made up of 13 amino acids. The V and J ends lost 3 bases and 7 bases, in that order; junction bases with no gene match: 3. CDR1 SGHAT and CDR2 FQNNGV come from the germline V gene.

The V gene is TRBV7-8, the J gene TRBJ2-7; 12 bases are shared with TRBD1. The germline V gene encodes CDR1 SGHVS and CDR2 FQNEAQ. V was clipped by 5 bases and J by 3 bases; unmatched bases: 29. This CDR3 has 23 amino acids. The CDR3 sequence: CASSHLRDRGPFRAPGADYEQYF. In DNA, the CDR3 is TGTGCCAGCAGCCACCTCCGGGACAGGGGGCCCTTTAGAGCCCCGGGGGCCGACTACGAGCAGTACTTC.

The chain is built from TRBV19 and TRBJ1-2, with D possibly being TRBD1 (5 bases). Germline V gene lookup returns CDR1 LNHDA and CDR2 SQIVND (reference sequence). V lost 7 bases to trimming and J lost 0 bases, with 9 bases between them. This CDR3 comprises 13 residues. DNA for the CDR3: TGTGCCAGTACTGACAGAGCTAACTATGGCTACACCTTC. Protein sequence: CASTDRANYGYTF.

The chain has TRBV28 and TRBJ2-3, with TRBD1 matching 8 bases. This CDR3 spans 16 amino acids. The V gene's germline CDR1 is MDHEN and CDR2 SYDVKM. The V and J ends lost 4 bases and 1 base, in that order; junction bases with no gene match: 7. Here the CDR3 DNA reads TGTGCCAGCAGTTACAGGGGGGCAGGGGGCACAGATACGCAGTATTTT. It specifies CASSYRGAGGTDTQYF.

Only a few counts were recorded for this clone. The chain uses TRBV18 and TRBJ1-2; 8 bases agree with TRBD1. With V trimmed by 6 bases and J by 8 bases, 8 bases remained unmatched. This CDR3 comprises 13 residues. Germline CDR1 and CDR2: KGHSH and LQKENI. The CDR3 bases are TGTGCCAGCTCCCCCGACAGGGGTATGGGCTACACCTTC. Protein sequence: CASSPDRGMGYTF.

The V call is TRBV27, the J call TRBJ1-5; 8 positions agree with TRBD1. The CDR3 has 15 residues. The germline V gene encodes CDR1 MNHEY and CDR2 SMNVEV (reference sequence). The ends lost 5 bases at V and 4 bases at J; junction bases unmatched: 7. The CDR3 sequence is CASSVDRGANQPQHF. DNA for the CDR3: TGTGCCAGCAGTGTCGACAGGGGCGCAAATCAGCCCCAGCATTTT.

The chain recombines TRBV4-2 with TRBJ2-7; D not resolved. There are 12 residues in the CDR3. Germline CDR1 and CDR2: LGHNA and YNFKEQ. V was cut by 0 bases and J by 5 bases, with 5 bases left in between. CDR3 residues: CASSQEADEQYF. The CDR3 region has the DNA TGTGCCAGCAGCCAAGAAGCTGACGAGCAGTACTTC.

This chain uses TRBV5-8 with TRBJ2-7; TRBD2 might be the D (5 bases). V shed 0 bases and J shed 2 bases, with 15 bases lying between them. Germline V gives CDR1 SGHTS, CDR2 YDEGEE. CDR3 length: 16 amino acids. CDR3 DNA: TGTGCCAGCAGCTTGGAGAAGGGAGTCGAGGCCTACGAGCAGTACTTC. It specifies CASSLEKGVEAYEQYF.

This chain links TRBV5-1 with TRBJ2-1; 9 bases match TRBD2. Germline CDR1 and CDR2: SGHRS and YFSETQ. Trimming at V came to 4 bases and at J to 10 bases, leaving 15 bases not matched to a gene. The CDR3 runs 16 residues. CDR3 in DNA: TGCGCCAGCAGCCCCATTGCGGCTAGCGGGATTTCCGAGCAGTTCTTC. This sequence encodes CASSPIAASGISEQFF.

This chain joins TRBV19 and TRBJ1-5; 10 positions agree with TRBD1. CDR1 and CDR2 (germline): LNHDA, SQIVND (reference sequence). The CDR3 has 15 amino acids. With V trimmed by 3 bases and J by 6 bases, 5 bases remained unmatched. The CDR3 DNA reads as TGTGCCAGTAGTATCGGACAGGGGGAAGGTCAGCCCCAGCATTTT. Its translation: CASSIGQGEGQPQHF.